This T cell receptor beta chain was identified during a study of shared clonotypes between healthy human individuals (dated by TCRdb to the early 2020s). With respect to the entire study: The cohort comprised a couple of women and a few men aged 18 to 49 years. For each donor, CD4 naive and CD4 memory were each given three plates, CD8 naive was given two plates, and CD8 memory was given one plate. Blood TCR repertoires of about 5 healthy adults were deeply sequenced to estimate repertoire size and the extent of clonotype sharing between individuals. Libraries were prepared and TCR repertoires were sequenced by different laboratories using diverse techniques, in order to increase sequencing depth and limit assay-specific biases. Each donor's leukapheresis produced roughly between roughly 0.85 and 9.5 billion PBMCs. Overall study results and their limits: Sampling was restricted to blood, and TCR repertoires in tissues likely differ from the TCR repertoires found in blood. Compared with non-shared clonotypes, the clonotypes found in all four sorted-subset donors had higher generation probabilities. Even with the large sequencing depth, rarefaction of the sorted-subset datasets indicated that sequencing was incomplete. Based on pairwise subsampling, the degree of clonotype sharing among donors was expected to be affected by sequencing depth. Estimated clonotype richness was generally larger for naive than for memory subsets. The small number of donors limited the genetic and exposure-history diversity represented. Across four donors, about 4.5% of naive CD4, 3.5% of naive CD8, 2.3% of memory CD4, and approximately 0.4% of memory CD8 clonotypes were shared.

Using the deep immunoSEQ assay, multiplex PCR amplified TCR CDR3 regions from genomic DNA. Genomic DNA extracted from each cell subset was distributed evenly over all wells of several immunoSEQ 96-well plates, and each plate served as one replicate. For sorted subsets, 200 to 250 ng of genomic DNA, equivalent to 25,000 to 35,000 T cell genomes, went into each replicate PCR. Purified libraries were measured with a Qubit 3.0 fluorometer, size-checked on a Bioanalyzer 2100, and measured again with the KAPA Library Quantification kit. Every immunoSEQ 96-well plate was sequenced on a dedicated single-read 150-cycle Illumina NextSeq 550 flow cell. In the authors' own workflow: The immunoSEQ output contained only junctional sequences without quality scores, so filtering could not match that applied to full-length reads. To assign V/J genes and CDR3, sequences were annotated using PyIR, a Python wrapper for IgBLAST v1.9, with IMGT germline references. Any read was removed if the V/J assignment was weak (E-value above 1e-6), the CDR3 was missing, or the read contained stop codons, out-of-frame junctions, or ambiguous translated residues. V3J clonotypes were defined by identical inferred V gene, J gene, and CDR3 amino acid sequence. The percentage overlap between two repertoires was calculated by dividing the number of shared unique clonotypes by the size of the smaller repertoire. Richness of each repertoire was evaluated using RTK rarefaction, the Chao1 estimator, and Recon v2.1 estimates of unobserved clonotypes. Generation probabilities for all TCRbeta clonotypes obtained by the gDNA method from several donors were computed using OLGA. TCRdb mirrors the immuneACCESS table, restricted to in-frame sequences. Some clones are absent from its copies; in checked studies, under half trace to an unresolved V gene, and the reason for the others is unknown. The V and J calls and the clone size are those of that table, but D and trimming were determined from the DNA. A total of more than 1 million clones appear in this sample, 70% to 80% of them only once. Of the sample, about 0.52% is held by the ten largest clones.

The CDR3 sequence holds 16 residues, the cysteine and phenylalanine included. Only the CDR3 part of the read is kept: 48 bases, read in frame from the first base. The junction carries 14 bases between V and J, which are trimmed by 5 bases and 0 bases respectively. CDR1 and CDR2, per the germline V gene, are MDHEN and SYDVKM. The donors were healthy, HIV-negative adults with no recently reported acute infections or vaccinations. All donors were Caucasian adults living in Nashville, Tennessee, USA. Magnetic negative selection was used to enrich CD4+ T cells, after which naive cells were positively selected on CD45RA and the negative fraction became the memory subset. Blood was obtained by leukapheresis, after which PBMCs were separated by Ficoll-Histopaque density gradient centrifugation and cryopreserved in liquid nitrogen vapor phase. Purity and quantity of every magnetically sorted T cell population were checked by analytical flow cytometry. Genomic DNA was isolated from every sorted fraction and measured by UV absorbance on a Nanodrop 2000c.

A few counts support this clone. Its antigen specificity is not known. Base quality data are lacking; no much larger clone is found one base away. This TCR was sampled from a man aged 18 to 35 in good health. Some clones in this sample may be carry-over from other donors' samples. Sequencing was performed on memory CD4+ T cells from PBMCs. The sample's cell subset or site label, decoded: CD45RA-negative fraction. The receptor chain draws on TRBV28 and TRBJ2-1; no confident D gene assignment can be made. CDR3 sequence: CASSAWRTGSYNEQFF. In nucleotides, the sequence is TGTGCCAGCAGTGCGTGGCGGACGGGCTCCTACAATGAGCAGTTCTTC.